Described below is a single TCR beta chain sequence and its context. These data originate in a study of T cells in Graves' hyperthyroidism and ophthalmopathy. The CDR3 regions of TCR beta were amplified from RNA transcripts. The HTBI set primed first-round TCR CDR3 RT-PCR. Each CDR3 protein gets one entry after TCRdb re-called the multiplex PCR reads with MiXCR. This table has 450,000 to 700,000 distinct CDR3 sequences, about 43% appearing once. The CDR3 runs to 14 residues. Between the trimmed V and J ends, which lost 6 bases and 1 base, there was a span of 10 bases. The source of this sequence is an adult woman with Graves' disease, either hyperthyroidism or ophthalmopathy (not recorded which). Sequenced material: peripheral blood or thyroid tissue (not recorded which). This rearrangement joins TRBV12-3 or TRBV12-4 to TRBJ1-5; a weak D match, TRBD1 (6 bases). CDR3 nucleotides: TGTGCCAGCAGGTACAGGGACAGCAATCAGCCCCAGCATTTT. Protein: CASRYRDSNQPQHF.